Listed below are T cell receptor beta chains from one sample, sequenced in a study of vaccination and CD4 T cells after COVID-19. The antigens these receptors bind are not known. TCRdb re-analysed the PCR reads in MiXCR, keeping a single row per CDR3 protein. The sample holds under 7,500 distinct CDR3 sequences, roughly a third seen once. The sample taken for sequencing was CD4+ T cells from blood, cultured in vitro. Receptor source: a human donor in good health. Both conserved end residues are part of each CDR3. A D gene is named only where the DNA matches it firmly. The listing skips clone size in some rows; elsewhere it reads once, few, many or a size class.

cdr3_aa: CASSSPGQGAGYTF; cdr3_nt: TGTGCCAGCAGCTCGCCGGGACAGGGGGCTGGCTACACCTTC; d_call: TRBD1; j_call: TRBJ1-2; clone_size: few; v_call: TRBV27
cdr3_aa: CASSLHKGLNTEAFF; cdr3_nt: TGTGCCAGCTCCCTTCATAAGGGTTTGAACACTGAAGCTTTCTTT; d_call: -; j_call: TRBJ1-1; clone_size: few; v_call: TRBV28
cdr3_aa: CAGGTGNSPLHF; cdr3_nt: TGTGCCGGTGGGACGGGTAATTCACCCCTCCACTTT; d_call: -; j_call: TRBJ1-6; clone_size: -; v_call: TRBV19
cdr3_aa: CAISESTVPSPTRDTIYF; cdr3_nt: TGTGCCATCAGCGAATCAACTGTTCCGAGTCCGACCAGGGACACCATATATTTT; d_call: -; j_call: TRBJ1-3; clone_size: once; v_call: TRBV10-3
cdr3_aa: CAWSRDSDNQPQHF; cdr3_nt: TGTGCCTGGAGTAGGGACAGTGACAATCAGCCCCAGCATTTT; d_call: TRBD1; j_call: TRBJ1-5; clone_size: -; v_call: TRBV30
cdr3_aa: CASKPYSAYEQYF; cdr3_nt: TGTGCCAGCAAACCGTACAGCGCCTACGAGCAGTACTTC; d_call: -; j_call: TRBJ2-7; clone_size: medium-sized; v_call: TRBV27
cdr3_aa: CASSPPRGEQYF; cdr3_nt: TGTGCCAGCAGCCCGCCCAGGGGCGAGCAGTACTTC; d_call: -; j_call: TRBJ2-7; clone_size: -; v_call: TRBV7-2
cdr3_aa: CSGGSTEAFF; cdr3_nt: TGCAGTGGGGGGAGCACTGAAGCTTTCTTT; d_call: -; j_call: TRBJ1-1; clone_size: few; v_call: TRBV20-1
cdr3_aa: CASSVGDSPLHF; cdr3_nt: TGTGCCAGCAGTGTCGGGGATTCACCCCTCCACTTT; d_call: -; j_call: TRBJ1-6; clone_size: few; v_call: TRBV2
cdr3_aa: CTTSRDLWDEQYF; cdr3_nt: TGTACCACCAGCAGAGATCTGTGGGACGAGCAGTACTTC; d_call: -; j_call: TRBJ2-7; clone_size: -; v_call: TRBV15
cdr3_aa: CASRGPGQGYEQYF; cdr3_nt: TGTGCCAGTAGGGGACCGGGACAGGGCTACGAGCAGTACTTC; d_call: TRBD1; j_call: TRBJ2-7; clone_size: -; v_call: TRBV19
cdr3_aa: CASRTGTGRGYTF; cdr3_nt: TGTGCCAGCCGGACGGGGACAGGGAGAGGCTACACCTTC; d_call: TRBD1; j_call: TRBJ1-2; clone_size: -; v_call: TRBV6-1
cdr3_aa: CATSDTRGESSYEQYF; cdr3_nt: TGTGCCACCAGTGACACCAGGGGTGAAAGCTCCTACGAGCAGTACTTC; d_call: -; j_call: TRBJ2-7; clone_size: few; v_call: TRBV24-1
cdr3_aa: CASSAMGVGKETQYF; cdr3_nt: TGTGCCAGCAGTGCAATGGGAGTCGGGAAAGAGACCCAGTACTTC; d_call: -; j_call: TRBJ2-5; clone_size: -; v_call: TRBV2
cdr3_aa: CASSFVSSGNQPQHF; cdr3_nt: TGTGCCAGCAGCTTCGTCTCCTCAGGCAATCAGCCCCAGCATTTT; d_call: -; j_call: TRBJ1-5; clone_size: -; v_call: TRBV7-8
cdr3_aa: CASSLSGPYNEQFF; cdr3_nt: TGTGCCAGCAGTTTGTCCGGGCCTTACAATGAGCAGTTCTTC; d_call: -; j_call: TRBJ2-1; clone_size: -; v_call: TRBV28
cdr3_aa: CASSLRRNEQFF; cdr3_nt: TGTGCCAGCAGCTTACGAAGAAATGAGCAGTTCTTC; d_call: -; j_call: TRBJ2-1; clone_size: -; v_call: TRBV7-2